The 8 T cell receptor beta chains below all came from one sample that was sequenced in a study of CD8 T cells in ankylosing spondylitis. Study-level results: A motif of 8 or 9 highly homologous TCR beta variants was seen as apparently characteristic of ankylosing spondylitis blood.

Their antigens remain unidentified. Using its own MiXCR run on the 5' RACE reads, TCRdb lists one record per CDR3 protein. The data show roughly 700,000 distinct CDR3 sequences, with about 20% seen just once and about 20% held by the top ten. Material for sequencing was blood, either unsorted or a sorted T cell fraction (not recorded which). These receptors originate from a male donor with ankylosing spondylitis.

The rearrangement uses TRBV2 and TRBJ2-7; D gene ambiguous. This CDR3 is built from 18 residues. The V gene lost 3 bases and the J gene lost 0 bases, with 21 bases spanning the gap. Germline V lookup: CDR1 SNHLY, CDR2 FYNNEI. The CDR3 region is CASSEVSVTTVGSYEQYF. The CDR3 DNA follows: TGTGCCAGCAGTGAGGTGTCAGTCACAACCGTGGGCTCCTACGAGCAGTACTTC.

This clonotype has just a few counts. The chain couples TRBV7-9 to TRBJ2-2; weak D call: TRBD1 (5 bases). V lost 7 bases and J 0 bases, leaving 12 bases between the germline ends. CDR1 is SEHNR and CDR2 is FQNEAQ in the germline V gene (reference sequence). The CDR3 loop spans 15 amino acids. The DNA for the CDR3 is TGTGCCAGCACTCCCCGGACACCGAACACCGGGGAGCTGTTTTTT. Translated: CASTPRTPNTGELFF. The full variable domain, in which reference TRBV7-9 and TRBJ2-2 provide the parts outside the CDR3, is DTGVSQNPRHKITKRGQNVTFRCDPISEHNRLYWYRQTLGQGPEFLTYFQNEAQLEKSRLLSDRFSAERPKGSFSTLEIQRTEQGDSAMYLCASTPRTPNTGELFFGEGSRLTVL.

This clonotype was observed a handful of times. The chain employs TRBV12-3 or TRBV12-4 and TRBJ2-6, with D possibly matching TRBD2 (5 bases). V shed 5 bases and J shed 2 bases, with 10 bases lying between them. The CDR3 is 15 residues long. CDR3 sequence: CASSIPGAGANVLTF. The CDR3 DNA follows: TGTGCCAGCAGTATCCCCGGGGCTGGGGCCAACGTCCTGACTTTC.

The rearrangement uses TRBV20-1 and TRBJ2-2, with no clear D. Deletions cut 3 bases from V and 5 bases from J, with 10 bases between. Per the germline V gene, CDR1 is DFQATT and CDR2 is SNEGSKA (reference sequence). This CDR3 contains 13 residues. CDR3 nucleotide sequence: TGCAGTGCTAGCCGAACTCAGACCGGGGAGCTGTTTTTT. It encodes CSASRTQTGELFF.

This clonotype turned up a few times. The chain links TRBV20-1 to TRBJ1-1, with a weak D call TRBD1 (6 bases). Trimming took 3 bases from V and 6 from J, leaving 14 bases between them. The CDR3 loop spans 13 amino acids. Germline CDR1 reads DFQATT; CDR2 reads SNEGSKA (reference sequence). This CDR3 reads CSARRRGGPEAFF. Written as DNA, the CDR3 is TGCAGTGCTAGGAGGCGGGGGGGCCCTGAAGCTTTCTTT.

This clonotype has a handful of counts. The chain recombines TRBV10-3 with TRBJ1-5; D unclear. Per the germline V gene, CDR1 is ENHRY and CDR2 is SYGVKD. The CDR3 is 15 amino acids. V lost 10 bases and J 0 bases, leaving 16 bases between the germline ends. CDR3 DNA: TGTGCCACCCAACGCGGGGATGGTAGCAATCAGCCCCAGCATTTT. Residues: CATQRGDGSNQPQHF.

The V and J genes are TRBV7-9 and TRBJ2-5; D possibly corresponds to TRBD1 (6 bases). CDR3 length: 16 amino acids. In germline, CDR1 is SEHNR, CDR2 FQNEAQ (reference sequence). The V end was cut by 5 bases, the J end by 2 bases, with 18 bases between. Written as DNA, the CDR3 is TGTGCCAGCAGCCAACTGGACCGGGACACACAAGAGACCCAGTACTTC. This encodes CASSQLDRDTQETQYF.

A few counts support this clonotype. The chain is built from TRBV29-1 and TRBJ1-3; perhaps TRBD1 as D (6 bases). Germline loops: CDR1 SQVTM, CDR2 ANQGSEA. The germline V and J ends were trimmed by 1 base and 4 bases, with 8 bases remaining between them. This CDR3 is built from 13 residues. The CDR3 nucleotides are TGCAGCGTTGAAGCAGGGGCCGGAAACACCATATATTTT. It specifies CSVEAGAGNTIYF.